This T cell receptor beta chain derives from a study of T-cell reconstitution after alpha-beta-depleted transplantation in children. Germline CDR1 and CDR2: SGHDT and YYEEEE. This CDR3 is built from 14 residues. V was trimmed by 2 bases and J by 3 bases, leaving 9 bases between them. This clonotype was picked up a small number of times. The TCRbeta library was prepared with unique molecular identifiers. TCRdb redid the calling of the PCR reads with MiXCR, one entry per CDR3 protein. Seen here are 200,000 to 300,000 distinct CDR3 sequences, more than 20% observed once, and the top ten hold roughly 2.6%.

J is TRBJ2-1 and V is TRBV5-6; tentatively, D is TRBD2 (5 bases). The TCR comes from a girl aged 2 to 10 with Fanconi anemia, due to receive a stem cell transplant. Source: PBMCs, taken before TCRalphabeta/CD19-depleted stem cell transplant. The CDR3: CASSLPGIYNEQFF. The CDR3 nucleotides read TGTGCCAGCAGCTTACCGGGGATCTACAATGAGCAGTTCTTC.